A single sample is the source of the 17 T cell receptor beta chains below, sequenced in a study of vaccination and CD4 T cells after COVID-19. The antigens these receptors bind are not known. Scientists ran DNA taken from cultured CD4+ T cells through the Oncomine TCR Beta short-read assay for sequencing. TCRdb reanalysed the PCR reads using MiXCR and keeps one entry per CDR3 protein. Seen here are 10,000 or so distinct CDR3 sequences, 66% observed once, and the top ten hold approximately 25%. The treatment: approximately 11-day PBMC culture with coronavirus spike peptide pools or control peptides (ViraFEST assay). The sample comprised CD4+ T cells from blood, cultured in vitro. The source is a human donor who had recovered from COVID-19.

This clonotype was found a few times. The rearrangement joins TRBV20-1 to TRBJ1-1, with 7 bases matching TRBD1. The CDR3 is 13 amino acids. J was trimmed by 10 bases and V by 0 bases; bases with no gene match: 8. Germline loops: CDR1 DFQATT, CDR2 SNEGSKA (reference sequence). The CDR3 DNA reads TGCAGTGCTAGAGAATACCAGGGGGGGGCAGCTTTCTTT. This codes for CSAREYQGGAAFF.

The chain has TRBV7-2 and TRBJ1-3; D gene ambiguous. Germline-derived CDR1 and CDR2 are SGHTA and FQGNSA. The CDR3 is made up of 16 amino acids. V was shortened by 8 bases and J by 4 bases, with 21 bases between the two germline ends. The CDR3 nucleotides are TGTGCCAGCTATGAGTATGGGCTGGCGAGGGGAAACACCATATATTTT. It specifies CASYEYGLARGNTIYF. Filled out from reference TRBV7-2 and TRBJ1-3, the complete variable domain reads GAGVSQSPSNKVTEKGKDVELRCDPISGHTALYWYRQSLGQGLEFLIYFQGNSAPDKSGLPSDRFSAERTGGSVSTLTIQRTQQEDSAVYLCASYEYGLARGNTIYFGEGSWLTVV.

This clonotype showed up just a few times. The chain carries TRBV10-3 and TRBJ2-7; no definite D call. Trimming took off 10 bases at V and 0 bases at J, with 19 bases between the two ends. The CDR3 is 15 amino acids. Looked up from germline, CDR1 is ENHRY and CDR2 is SYGVKD. CDR3 protein: CATDPKDGSSYEQYF. The CDR3 bases are TGTGCCACCGACCCTAAGGACGGAAGCTCCTACGAGCAGTACTTC.

This rearrangement joins TRBV7-3 to TRBJ2-1; D unclear. With 2 bases removed from V and 0 bases from J, the gap between germline ends came to 17 bases. The CDR3 has 18 amino acids. The germline V gene encodes CDR1 SGHTA and CDR2 FQGTGA. Here the CDR3 reads CASSLFPNVGSSYNEQFF. CDR3 DNA: TGTGCCAGCAGCTTATTCCCTAATGTCGGCAGCTCCTACAATGAGCAGTTCTTC.

This clonotype was recorded a few times. The genes are TRBV24-1 and TRBJ2-3; 7 nucleotides agree with TRBD1. V lost 3 bases to trimming and J lost 0 bases; unmatched junction nucleotides: 5. Germline-derived CDR1 and CDR2 are KGHDR and SFDVKD. This CDR3 contains 16 residues. The CDR3 nucleotides read TGTGCCACCAGTGATCCGACAGGGATTAGCACAGATACGCAGTATTTT. Its protein is CATSDPTGISTDTQYF.

This rearrangement joins TRBV27 to TRBJ1-4; 7 bases are a match to TRBD1. The CDR3 sequence is 14 residues long. Trimming cost V 5 bases and J 8 bases; bases outside gene matches: 8. Germline lookup yields CDR1 MNHEY and CDR2 SMNVEV (reference sequence). CDR3 in DNA: TGTGCCAGCAGTCCTACGACAGGGAGGGAAAAACTGTTTTTT. Protein sequence: CASSPTTGREKLFF.

In its sample, this clonotype was seen a few times. The genes are TRBV28 and TRBJ1-5, with D unresolved. Trimming stripped 4 bases from V and 13 bases from J, with 20 bases between. Per the germline V gene, CDR1 is MDHEN and CDR2 is SYDVKM. The CDR3 has 14 residues. CDR3 DNA sequence: TGTGCCAGCAGTTCCGGGATTTCGGCAATGGATCAGCATTTT. Protein product: CASSSGISAMDQHF.

This clonotype appeared once. The chain joins TRBV7-2 to TRBJ2-3, with 7 bases aligning to TRBD2. The CDR3 consists of 15 residues. Germline CDR1 is SGHTA and CDR2 is FQGNSA. V shed 3 bases, J shed 1 base, and the junction held 4 bases outside the gene matches. CDR3 protein: CASSLGDYGTDTQYF. DNA for the CDR3: TGTGCCAGCAGCTTGGGGGACTACGGCACAGATACGCAGTATTTT.

The chain recombines TRBV5-1 with TRBJ1-2, with 9 positions matching TRBD1. The V gene end was trimmed by 1 base and the J gene end by 4 bases; junction bases not matched to a gene: 5. The CDR3 length is 15 residues. Germline V gene data show CDR1 as SGHRS and CDR2 as YFSETQ. The CDR3 loop reads CASSLSEGQGYGYTF. The CDR3 nucleotides read TGCGCCAGCAGCTTGTCAGAGGGACAGGGCTATGGCTACACCTTC.

V is TRBV6-1 and J is TRBJ1-4; D not resolved. This CDR3 is built from 16 residues. The V gene's germline CDR1 is MNHNS and CDR2 SASEGT. Trimming stripped 0 bases from V and 6 bases from J, with 14 bases between. CDR3 sequence reads: CASSEARRGLYEKLFF. CDR3 coding DNA: TGTGCCAGCAGTGAAGCGCGAAGAGGTTTATATGAAAAACTGTTTTTT.

This rearrangement joins TRBV20-1 to TRBJ1-2, with D uncertain. There are 11 residues in the CDR3. Trimming shortened V by 6 bases and J by 7 bases, and 12 bases separated the two germline ends. Germline loops: CDR1 DFQATT, CDR2 SNEGSKA (reference sequence). For the CDR3, the DNA is TGCAGTGCCGCCGGGGAGTTTGGCTACACCTTC. Protein product: CSAAGEFGYTF.

With regard to this clonotype: The junction and the germline gene differ at one end; a read error may be behind it. The V call is TRBV19, the J call TRBJ1-5, with TRBD1 as a possible D gene (5 bases). The V gene's germline CDR1 is LNHDA and CDR2 SQIVND (reference sequence). CDR3 length: 18 amino acids. CDR3 protein: CASRIVWIGTGSNQPQHF. Here the CDR3 DNA reads TGTGCCAGTAGAATAGTCTGGATAGGGACGGGGAGCAATCAGCCCCAGCATTTT.

The genes are TRBV18 and TRBJ1-6, with D unclear. This CDR3 contains 13 residues. Trimming left V 3 bases short and J 10 bases short, with 10 bases between. In germline, CDR1 is KGHSH, CDR2 LQKENI. The CDR3 reads CASSPSPISPLHF. As DNA, the CDR3 is TGTGCCAGCTCACCTTCTCCAATCTCACCCCTCCACTTT. The full variable domain, with the rest looked up from reference TRBV18 and TRBJ1-6, is NAGVMQNPRHLVRRRGQEARLRCSPMKGHSHVYWYRQLPEEGLKFMVYLQKENIIDESGMPKERFSAEFPKEGPSILRIQQVVRGDSAAYFCASSPSPISPLHFGNGTRLTVT.

CDR3 bases: TGTGCCAGTAGTATTCTAGGGAGCTCTGGAAACACCATATATTTT. Its protein is CASSILGSSGNTIYF. The chain employs TRBV19 and TRBJ1-3; D not resolved. The CDR3 contains 15 residues. CDR1 is LNHDA, CDR2 SQIVND, per germline (reference sequence). V lost 3 bases to trimming and J lost 0 bases, with 9 bases between them.

This clonotype is a singleton in its sample. V is TRBV2 and J is TRBJ2-5; D is uncertain. This CDR3 region has 11 residues. Germline CDR1 SNHLY, CDR2 FYNNEI. The V end was cut by 5 bases, the J end by 3 bases, with 4 bases between. The CDR3 loop reads CASSPKETQYF. CDR3 sequence (DNA): TGTGCCAGCAGTCCCAAAGAGACCCAGTACTTC.

CDR3 protein: CASSSLTMRQFF. The CDR3 DNA reads as TGTGCCAGCAGTTCTTTAACGATGCGGCAGTTCTTC. The V gene is TRBV6-2 or TRBV6-3, the J gene TRBJ2-1; no reliable D call. Germline V gene data show CDR1 as MNHEY and CDR2 as SVGEGT. Trimming took off 4 bases at V and 12 bases at J, with 13 bases between the two ends. The CDR3 consists of 12 residues.

V and J are TRBV19 and TRBJ1-2; D is perhaps TRBD1 (6 bases). Trimming cost V 3 bases and J 0 bases, with 14 bases left between them. Germline-derived CDR1 and CDR2 are LNHDA and SQIVND (reference sequence). The CDR3 runs to 16 residues. The CDR3, as DNA: TGTGCCAGTAGTATCACCCCAGGGGTAGCTAACTATGGCTACACCTTC. Translating it yields CASSITPGVANYGYTF.